The 28 T cell receptor beta chains listed next were all sequenced from one sample in a study of human T cells and chemical hapten exposure. The time point denotes: pre-sensitization, week 0. Treatment indicated: therapeutic diphenylcyclopropenone sensitization with weekly scalp DPC. TCRdb reprocessed the RACE reads with MiXCR, giving one entry per CDR3 protein. The sample holds about 68,000 distinct CDR3 sequences; roughly 9.8% are singletons and the top ten take 4% to 6%. Sample: whole blood, taken in connection with sensitization to the hapten diphenylcyclopropenone (DPC). The receptors originated from a woman in her forties or fifties with alopecia areata. Some clones in this sample may be carry-over from other donors' samples.

J is TRBJ1-2 and V is TRBV12-3 or TRBV12-4; TRBD1 matches at 8 bases. The CDR3 consists of 11 residues. V trimming: 10 bases; J trimming: 8 bases; junction bases outside the gene matches: 6. The CDR3 loop is CATQGAQGYTF. CDR3 sequence (DNA): TGTGCCACCCAGGGGGCGCAGGGCTACACCTTC.

The table lists this clonotype with many counts. The CDR3 region is CASSFQGTNTEAFF. CDR3 DNA: TGTGCCAGCAGTTTCCAGGGGACGAACACTGAAGCTTTCTTT. The V call is TRBV12-3 or TRBV12-4, the J call TRBJ1-1; TRBD1 is a possible D gene (6 bases). Trimming removed 3 bases at V and 1 base at J, with 9 bases between. The CDR3 totals 14 residues.

This clonotype was found many times. This chain uses TRBV20-1 with TRBJ2-2; 11 bases align to TRBD1. The CDR3 extends over 14 amino acids. With 6 bases clipped from V and 5 bases from J, the junction kept 5 bases outside the gene matches. The germline gives CDR1 DFQATT, CDR2 SNEGSKA (reference sequence). This CDR3 reads CSAVDRGRTGELFF. For the CDR3, the DNA is TGCAGTGCCGTGGACAGGGGGCGTACCGGGGAGCTGTTTTTT.

There are many counts of this clonotype. J is TRBJ2-2 and V is TRBV6-1; D perhaps matches TRBD2 (5 bases). The V and J ends lost 5 bases and 6 bases respectively, with 13 bases between them. Germline V CDR1 and CDR2: MNHNS, SASEGT. The CDR3 contains 14 residues. In DNA, the CDR3 is TGTGCCAGCAGTATTCGACTAAGGTCCGGGGAGCTGTTTTTT. Translated, it gives CASSIRLRSGELFF.

This clonotype came up many times. The rearrangement joins TRBV11-2 to TRBJ1-1; 10 positions match TRBD1. This CDR3 is built from 13 residues. Per the germline V gene, CDR1 is SGHAT and CDR2 is FQNNGV. Trimming removed 5 bases from V and 8 bases from J; junction bases left unmatched: 5. The CDR3 protein is CASSHPGQGEAFF. In nucleotides, the CDR3 is TGTGCCAGCAGCCATCCGGGACAGGGGGAAGCTTTCTTT.

This clonotype was counted at least ten times. The genes are TRBV7-2 and TRBJ2-1; the match to TRBD1 covers 9 bases. The germline gives CDR1 SGHTA, CDR2 FQGNSA. With V trimmed by 2 bases and J by 6 bases, 8 bases remained unmatched. The CDR3 is 16 residues long. Here the CDR3 reads CASSLSYGTGRNEQFF. The DNA of the CDR3 is TGTGCCAGCAGCTTATCGTATGGGACAGGGCGCAATGAGCAGTTCTTC.

In this sample, this clonotype turned up many times. The rearrangement uses TRBV5-1 and TRBJ2-3; TRBD2 might be the D (5 bases). The CDR3 covers 12 residues. The germline V and J ends were trimmed by 7 bases and 4 bases, with 10 bases remaining between them. Per germline, CDR1 SGHRS and CDR2 YFSETQ. CDR3 DNA: TGCGCCAGCGCCGAGGGAGCAGATACGCAGTATTTT. Its protein is CASAEGADTQYF.

In its sample, this clonotype was seen many times. The J gene is TRBJ1-4, the V gene TRBV6-6; D not resolved. CDR3 length equals 13 residues. Per germline, CDR1 MNHNY and CDR2 SVGAGI (reference sequence). V was clipped by 0 bases and J by 8 bases, with 7 bases between them. CDR3 nucleotide sequence: TGTGCCAGCAGTTACTCCTATCTGGAAAAACTGTTTTTT. This encodes CASSYSYLEKLFF.

This clonotype was counted many times. The chain carries TRBV3-1 and TRBJ1-1; D call uncertain. Between the trimmed V and J ends, which lost 2 bases and 7 bases, there was a span of 14 bases. There are 14 residues in the CDR3. Germline CDR1 LGHDT, CDR2 YNNKEL (reference sequence). CDR3 DNA: TGTGCCAGCAGCCAACGCCCCTTGTTGGGTGAAGCTTTCTTT. Its protein product is CASSQRPLLGEAFF. The full variable domain, its missing parts supplied by reference TRBV3-1 and TRBJ1-1, is DTAVSQTPKYLVTQMGNDKSIKCEQNLGHDTMYWYKQDSKKFLKIMFSYNNKELIINETVPNRFSPKSPDKAHLNLHINSLELGDSAVYFCASSQRPLLGEAFFGQGTRLTVV.

The chain links TRBV7-2 to TRBJ1-3, with D possibly being TRBD1 (6 bases). Trimming removed 4 bases from V and 2 bases from J, with 9 bases in between. Germline V gene lookup returns CDR1 SGHTA and CDR2 FQGNSA. The CDR3 is 14 amino acids. DNA for the CDR3: TGTGCCAGCAGCTCGAGACAGGCTGGAAACACCATATATTTT. Translating gives CASSSRQAGNTIYF.

This clonotype appeared a few times. V gene TRBV3-1 combines with J gene TRBJ2-6; D gene unclear. This CDR3 comprises 15 residues. V was trimmed by 2 bases and J by 0 bases, leaving 5 bases between them. The germline gives CDR1 LGHDT, CDR2 YNNKEL (reference sequence). CDR3 region: CASSQRSSGANVLTF. The CDR3 DNA is TGTGCCAGCAGCCAACGCAGCTCTGGGGCCAACGTCCTGACTTTC.

The chain carries TRBV20-1 and TRBJ2-5, with 8 nucleotides matching TRBD2. The V and J ends lost 3 bases and 5 bases, in that order; junction bases with no gene match: 11. In germline, CDR1 is DFQATT, CDR2 SNEGSKA (reference sequence). CDR3 length: 15 amino acids. The CDR3 loop is CSASRTSPRMETQYF. The CDR3, as DNA: TGCAGTGCTAGCCGGACTAGCCCGAGGATGGAGACCCAGTACTTC.

The table lists this clonotype with many counts. The rearrangement uses TRBV3-1 and TRBJ2-1, with D perhaps TRBD1 (6 bases). Germline V gene lookup returns CDR1 LGHDT and CDR2 YNNKEL (reference sequence). The CDR3 consists of 14 residues. V lost 4 bases and J lost 2, with 9 bases in between. Written as DNA, the CDR3 is TGTGCCAGCAGCCCCCGGACAGCCTACAATGAGCAGTTCTTC. This codes for CASSPRTAYNEQFF.

This clonotype was observed at least ten times. The chain recombines TRBV30 with TRBJ1-1; D perhaps matches TRBD1 (5 bases). The germline V and J ends were trimmed by 0 bases and 4 bases, with 15 bases remaining between them. The CDR3 consists of 15 residues. CDR1 is GTSNPN and CDR2 is SVGIG in the germline V gene (reference sequence). The CDR3 protein is CAWSVDGGAGTEAFF. For the CDR3, the DNA is TGTGCCTGGAGTGTAGACGGGGGTGCGGGCACTGAAGCTTTCTTT.

This clonotype was counted ten times or more. The chain joins TRBV12-3 or TRBV12-4 to TRBJ1-4, with unresolved D. V lost 5 bases and J 9 bases, leaving 19 bases between the germline ends. The CDR3 is 15 residues long. The CDR3 sequence: CASSQNFGRGKKLFF. The CDR3 DNA is TGTGCCAGCAGTCAAAACTTCGGACGGGGTAAAAAACTGTTTTTT.

The rearrangement joins TRBV11-2 to TRBJ2-3, with TRBD2 matching over 14 bases. This CDR3 spans 14 amino acids. V dropped 5 bases and J dropped 11; count of bases not matched to a gene: 6. Germline V gene data show CDR1 as SGHAT and CDR2 as FQNNGV. CDR3 nucleotides: TGTGCCAGCAGCCCGGGACTAGCGGGGGCGTGGCAGTATTTT. It specifies CASSPGLAGAWQYF.

This clonotype was detected many times. The J gene is TRBJ2-7, the V gene TRBV5-1, with D maybe TRBD2 (5 bases). Germline-derived CDR1 and CDR2 are SGHRS and YFSETQ. V shed 0 bases and J shed 4 bases, with 8 bases lying between them. The CDR3 has 13 residues. The CDR3 bases are TGCGCCAGCAGCTTGGGGCCGGGGTACGAGCAGTACTTC. This encodes CASSLGPGYEQYF.

This clonotype was seen only once. The rearrangement uses TRBV29-1 and TRBJ1-5; D is undetermined. CDR1 is SQVTM, CDR2 ANQGSEA, per germline. V was shortened by 6 bases and J by 4 bases, with 13 bases between the two germline ends. CDR3 length equals 13 residues. The CDR3 DNA reads as TGCAGCGTGAGAACATCGGGTAATCAGCCCCAGCATTTT. Translated, it gives CSVRTSGNQPQHF.

V and J are TRBV28 and TRBJ1-1, with D perhaps matching TRBD1 (5 bases). The ends were cut back, 2 bases at V and 0 bases at J, with 10 bases in the middle. In germline, CDR1 is MDHEN, CDR2 SYDVKM. The CDR3 is 15 residues long. CDR3 sequence (DNA): TGTGCCAGCAGTTTAGGTGGGGGGGTGAACACTGAAGCTTTCTTT. Protein sequence: CASSLGGGVNTEAFF.

This chain uses TRBV29-1 with TRBJ2-3; D unclear. The CDR3 runs 12 residues. Germline CDR1 is SQVTM and CDR2 is ANQGSEA. V lost 8 bases, J lost 3 bases, and 12 bases lay in between. CDR3 in amino acids: CSHEGSTDTQYF. The CDR3, as DNA: TGCAGCCATGAAGGAAGTACAGATACGCAGTATTTT.

This clonotype was observed many times. The CDR3: CASSDRVLVSGANVLTF. The CDR3 DNA is TGTGCCAGCAGTGACAGGGTTCTCGTCTCTGGGGCCAACGTCCTGACTTTC. The V call is TRBV28, the J call TRBJ2-6; 7 positions agree with TRBD1. The CDR3 sequence is 17 residues long. V trimming: 5 bases; J trimming: 0 bases; junction bases outside the gene matches: 7. Germline V gene data show CDR1 as MDHEN and CDR2 as SYDVKM.

This clonotype was counted only a few times. This CDR3 reads CSAAQTGALYGYTF. The DNA for the CDR3 is TGCAGTGCCGCCCAGACAGGGGCCCTCTATGGCTACACCTTC. V usage is TRBV20-1 and J usage is TRBJ1-2, with TRBD1 matching over 8 bases. The germline CDR1 and CDR2 sequences are DFQATT and SNEGSKA (reference sequence). V was pared by 6 bases and J by 4 bases, with 10 bases of the junction left unmatched. There are 14 residues in the CDR3.

This clonotype has at least ten counts. The genes are TRBV5-6 and TRBJ2-5, with a tentative D call TRBD2 (5 bases). The CDR3 runs to 14 residues. The V end lost 4 bases, the J end lost 5 bases, and 15 bases lay between the germline ends. The germline V gene encodes CDR1 SGHDT and CDR2 YYEEEE. CDR3 coding DNA: TGTGCCAGCAGCACTATCGACTACCGGGAGACCCAGTACTTC. It is translated as CASSTIDYRETQYF.

This clonotype was observed many times. The rearrangement uses TRBV28 and TRBJ2-1, with TRBD1 as a possible D gene (5 bases). Germline V gene sequence: CDR1 MDHEN, CDR2 SYDVKM. The CDR3 covers 15 residues. V lost 5 bases, J lost 0 bases, and 11 bases lay in between. This CDR3 reads CASSPTGSSYNEQFF. As DNA, the CDR3 is TGTGCCAGCAGTCCCACAGGTAGCTCCTACAATGAGCAGTTCTTC.

This clonotype was seen ten or more times. The chain carries TRBV5-1 and TRBJ2-7; D unresolved. CDR3 length equals 14 residues. The V end lost 0 bases, the J end lost 0 bases, and 7 bases lay between the germline ends. Per the germline V gene, CDR1 is SGHRS and CDR2 is YFSETQ. This CDR3 reads CASSLASSSYEQYF. The CDR3 DNA reads TGCGCCAGCAGCTTGGCCTCTAGCTCCTACGAGCAGTACTTC.

The rearrangement joins TRBV6-6 to TRBJ2-2, with D possibly matching TRBD2 (7 bases). This CDR3 spans 19 amino acids. Trimming removed 5 bases from V and 6 bases from J, with 28 bases in between. Germline V gene sequence: CDR1 MNHNY, CDR2 SVGAGI (reference sequence). The CDR3 loop is CASSLARSGTSQSAGELFF. DNA of the CDR3: TGTGCCAGCAGTCTGGCTCGCAGCGGGACATCCCAGTCCGCCGGGGAGCTGTTTTTT.

The chain links TRBV7-6 to TRBJ2-1; no clear D gene. Germline V gene sequence: CDR1 SGHVS, CDR2 FNYEAQ. The CDR3 has 12 residues. Trimming removed 4 bases from V and 7 bases from J, with 8 bases in between. DNA of the CDR3: TGTGCCAGCAGCTCGACAAGTAATGAGCAGTTCTTC. Translation: CASSSTSNEQFF.

The V and J genes are TRBV20-1 and TRBJ1-1; D possibly corresponds to TRBD1 (5 bases). CDR3 length: 12 residues. V dropped 0 bases and J dropped 7 bases, with 9 bases sitting between them. Germline assignment: CDR1 DFQATT and CDR2 SNEGSKA (reference sequence). The DNA for the CDR3 is TGCAGTGCTAGAGATACGGGGGATGAAGCTTTCTTT. Its translation: CSARDTGDEAFF.